The clone carrying this T cell receptor beta chain was found many times. This library used roughly 400 ng RNA and molecular barcoded adaptors spanning alpha/delta and beta/gamma chains. TCRdb processed the reads anew with MiXCR; each CDR3 protein has one entry. This table has around 140,000 distinct CDR3 sequences, 13% appearing once. The sample originates from a study of read filtering for tumor transcriptome and immune sequencing. Study-level background: Whole-transcriptome libraries were prepared after DNase treatment.

V lost 1 base, J lost 5 bases, and 6 bases lay in between. The CDR3 contains 13 residues. Germline CDR1 and CDR2: LGHDT and YNNKEL (reference sequence). Sequenced: a population of CD138-negative cells sorted from bone marrow. The TCR comes from a donor at least 40 years old with multiple myeloma. The chain has TRBV3-1 and TRBJ1-5, with D uncertain. CDR3 DNA: TGTGCCAGCAGCCAAGGACGGGATCAGCCCCAGCATTTT. Amino acid sequence: CASSQGRDQPQHF. The full variable domain, rest sourced from reference TRBV3-1 and TRBJ1-5, is DTAVSQTPKYLVTQMGNDKSIKCEQNLGHDTMYWYKQDSKKFLKIMFSYNNKELIINETVPNRFSPKSPDKAHLNLHINSLELGDSAVYFCASSQGRDQPQHFGDGTRLSIL.